This TCR beta chain was sequenced in a study of CXCR3-negative and CXCR3-positive naive CD8 T cells. Overall study: The dataset comprises about 135 million TRB reads in total, with about 1.5 +/- 0.3 million reads per library.

This CDR3 is 11 amino acids long. Per germline, CDR1 SQVTM and CDR2 ANQGSEA. The authors made the TRB cDNA libraries by 5' RACE using UMI labels. For each CDR3 protein, TCRdb gives one entry from its re-call of the 5' RACE reads, without DNA. The specimen's table records approximately 5,300 distinct CDR3 sequences. The specimen was naive CXCR3- CD8+ T cells from blood. Subset of the sample: CD45RO-CCR7+CD27+CD95- naive CD8+ T cells lacking CXCR3 (TNR3-). The chain recombines TRBV29-1 with TRBJ2-2; TCRdb's assignment of TRBD1 cannot be checked, as there is no DNA. The TCR sequence derives from a human donor in good health. Some clones in this sample may be carry-over from other donors' samples. The chain's CDR3 is CSAGTTGELFF.